Listed below are T cell receptor beta chains from one sample, sequenced in a study of T cell repertoires in aging, cancer and after chemotherapy. MiXCR, applied by TCRdb to the multiplex PCR reads, yields one record per CDR3 protein. The sample carries 9,500 to 13,000 distinct CDR3 sequences, less than 30% recorded once. Material: blood. The receptors derive from a human donor in good health. The CDR3 runs from the conserved cysteine through the conserved F or W. The order of the fields is J gene, D gene, V gene, CDR3 protein. The D gene is left open where the match is weak.

j_gene: TRBJ1-1
d_gene: .
v_gene: TRBV29-1
CDR3aa: CSVEIGVRTEAFF

j_gene: TRBJ2-5
d_gene: TRBD2
v_gene: TRBV12-3/TRBV12-4
CDR3aa: CASSPTARLAGVEETQYF

j_gene: TRBJ2-7
d_gene: .
v_gene: TRBV28
CDR3aa: CASTLTESYEQYF

j_gene: TRBJ2-7
d_gene: TRBD2
v_gene: TRBV27
CDR3aa: CASSPFPGTSGRAGEQYF

j_gene: TRBJ1-2
d_gene: .
v_gene: TRBV7-9
CDR3aa: CASSFLSTPGTPTLNYGYTF

j_gene: TRBJ1-5
d_gene: .
v_gene: TRBV7-9
CDR3aa: CASSPQRGNQPQHF

j_gene: TRBJ2-1
d_gene: .
v_gene: TRBV5-1
CDR3aa: CASSLGVRVTSYNEQFF

j_gene: TRBJ2-1
d_gene: TRBD2
v_gene: TRBV27
CDR3aa: CASSEAGGVGNEQFF

j_gene: TRBJ1-5
d_gene: .
v_gene: TRBV4-2
CDR3aa: CASSQDDGNNQPQHF

j_gene: TRBJ2-7
d_gene: .
v_gene: TRBV7-6
CDR3aa: CASSLDAGNDEQYF

j_gene: TRBJ1-2
d_gene: .
v_gene: TRBV7-3
CDR3aa: CASSLTAGESGYTF

j_gene: TRBJ2-7
d_gene: TRBD2
v_gene: TRBV6-5
CDR3aa: CASSYERLAETSYEQYF

j_gene: TRBJ2-3
d_gene: TRBD1
v_gene: TRBV6-1
CDR3aa: CASSQIHRGSFADTQYF

j_gene: TRBJ1-1
d_gene: .
v_gene: TRBV27
CDR3aa: CASSLTGGGTEAFF

j_gene: TRBJ1-1
d_gene: .
v_gene: TRBV6-4
CDR3aa: CASSATENTEAFF

j_gene: TRBJ2-2
d_gene: .
v_gene: TRBV6-5
CDR3aa: CASSYQTGELFF

j_gene: TRBJ2-7
d_gene: .
v_gene: TRBV5-5
CDR3aa: CASSLGEGRGSYEQYF

j_gene: TRBJ2-1
d_gene: .
v_gene: TRBV6-2/TRBV6-3
CDR3aa: CASTSGGYYNEQFF

j_gene: TRBJ2-2
d_gene: .
v_gene: TRBV30
CDR3aa: CAAQGTGTGELFF

j_gene: TRBJ2-2
d_gene: TRBD1
v_gene: TRBV19
CDR3aa: CASRLTGDGELFF

j_gene: TRBJ2-3
d_gene: .
v_gene: TRBV27
CDR3aa: CASSSITDTQYF

j_gene: TRBJ1-5
d_gene: TRBD1
v_gene: TRBV19
CDR3aa: CASSYGQGGNQPQHF

j_gene: TRBJ2-3
d_gene: .
v_gene: TRBV7-9
CDR3aa: CASSLISPSYTQYF

j_gene: TRBJ2-1
d_gene: .
v_gene: TRBV19
CDR3aa: CASSMGHQRVYNEQFF

j_gene: TRBJ2-3
d_gene: TRBD1
v_gene: TRBV24-1
CDR3aa: CATSDSGTGGSFSTDTQYF

j_gene: TRBJ2-7
d_gene: .
v_gene: TRBV7-9
CDR3aa: CASSLADGNSVSYEQYF

j_gene: TRBJ2-7
d_gene: .
v_gene: TRBV25-1
CDR3aa: CASSEPEVAYEQYF

j_gene: TRBJ2-1
d_gene: TRBD2
v_gene: TRBV20-1
CDR3aa: CSVCATSGRAPSGEQFF

j_gene: TRBJ2-3
d_gene: .
v_gene: TRBV6-1
CDR3aa: CASSEGSTTDTQYF

j_gene: TRBJ1-3
d_gene: TRBD1
v_gene: TRBV11-2
CDR3aa: CASSWADRGSGNTIYF

j_gene: TRBJ2-2
d_gene: TRBD1
v_gene: TRBV18
CDR3aa: CASSPPDRAGTGELFF

j_gene: TRBJ2-7
d_gene: TRBD1
v_gene: TRBV7-6
CDR3aa: CASISGTGGDEQYF

j_gene: TRBJ2-1
d_gene: TRBD2
v_gene: TRBV20-1
CDR3aa: CSAGTSGRGPYNEQFF

j_gene: TRBJ1-4
d_gene: .
v_gene: TRBV2
CDR3aa: CASKKRPGIVNEKLFF

j_gene: TRBJ2-2
d_gene: .
v_gene: TRBV25-1
CDR3aa: CASSTQEKNTGELFF

j_gene: TRBJ2-1
d_gene: TRBD2
v_gene: TRBV7-6
CDR3aa: CASSETSGRAYNEQFF

j_gene: TRBJ2-1
d_gene: .
v_gene: TRBV24-1
CDR3aa: CATSALGVRGSPEQFF

j_gene: TRBJ2-3
d_gene: .
v_gene: TRBV20-1
CDR3aa: CSARRRYF

j_gene: TRBJ1-3
d_gene: .
v_gene: TRBV18
CDR3aa: CASSPYKDYSGNTIYF

j_gene: TRBJ2-3
d_gene: TRBD2
v_gene: TRBV9
CDR3aa: CASSQPTSGTPDTQYF

j_gene: TRBJ1-1
d_gene: TRBD1
v_gene: TRBV11-2
CDR3aa: CASSLEGQGATNTEAFF

j_gene: TRBJ2-7
d_gene: .
v_gene: TRBV29-1
CDR3aa: CSVDNSYEQYF